This T cell receptor (beta chain) was captured by sequencing in a study of CD8 T cells in Susac syndrome. Sequencing of TCR beta covered CD8+ and CD4+ T cells obtained from blood. Both CD4+ and CD8+ T cells were negatively isolated, and TEMRA cells underwent FACS enrichment. RNA totalling roughly 0.45 to 1 ug underwent reverse transcription with random hexamers. From the immunoSEQ multiplex PCR reads, TCRdb called clonotypes with MiXCR, one entry per CDR3 protein. The table has 100,000 to 150,000 distinct CDR3 sequences, roughly 80% seen once. Sequencing used CD8+ T cells from PBMCs. The TCR comes from a human donor with multiple sclerosis.

CDR3 sequence reads: CATSRDSNTGVGNQPQHF. In nucleotides, the CDR3 is TGTGCCACCAGCAGAGATTCTAATACAGGGGTTGGCAATCAGCCCCAGCATTTT. The rearrangement joins TRBV15 to TRBJ1-5, with TRBD1 identical over 7 bases. This CDR3 has 18 amino acids. CDR1 is LNHNV, CDR2 YYDKDF, per germline (reference sequence). V lost 0 bases to trimming and J lost 2 bases; unmatched junction nucleotides: 10.